Following are 31 T cell receptor beta chains from one sample sequenced in a study of cytomegalovirus exposure and HLA in healthy donors. PCR primers comprised 60 Vbeta and 13 Jbeta primers. The method was immunoSEQ multiplex PCR; TCRdb's version includes in-frame clones alone and lacks a portion of them. The sample includes over 100,000 clones, around 61% of them seen just once. Source material: PBMCs. These receptors originate from a woman aged 30 to 39 in good health and CMV-seronegative.

The rearrangement joins TRBV6-1 to TRBJ1-1; TRBD1 matches at 9 bases. Germline lookup yields CDR1 MNHNS and CDR2 SASEGT. The length of the CDR3 is 13 residues. V was pared by 6 bases and J by 8 bases, with 7 bases of the junction left unmatched. CDR3 residues: CASRGQGDREAFF. In DNA form, the CDR3 reads TGTGCCAGCAGGGGACAGGGCGATCGGGAAGCTTTCTTT.

The rearrangement uses TRBV7-9 and TRBJ1-1; 8 nucleotides match TRBD1. J lost 3 bases, V lost 2 bases, and 5 bases had no gene match. The CDR3 length is 15 residues. Germline-derived CDR1 and CDR2 are SEHNR and FQNEAQ (reference sequence). CDR3 sequence reads: CASSLTAGGYTEAFF. Written as DNA, the CDR3 is TGTGCCAGCAGCTTAACGGCAGGGGGCTACACTGAAGCTTTCTTT. Looking up the rest from reference TRBV7-9 and TRBJ1-1 gives the full variable domain: DTGVSQNPRHKITKRGQNVTFRCDPISEHNRLYWYRQTLGQGPEFLTYFQNEAQLEKSRLLSDRFSAERPKGSFSTLEIQRTEQGDSAMYLCASSLTAGGYTEAFFGQGTRLTVV.

The chain is built from TRBV9 and TRBJ2-5; 7 bases match TRBD1. This CDR3 has 15 residues. The J segment lost 1 base and the V segment lost 3 bases, leaving 6 bases of the junction unmatched. Per the germline V gene, CDR1 is SGDLS and CDR2 is YYNGEE. The CDR3 spells CASSASGTVQETQYF. The CDR3 DNA is TGTGCCAGCAGCGCCTCCGGGACAGTCCAAGAGACCCAGTACTTC.

The V call is TRBV18, the J call TRBJ1-1; 7 bases line up with TRBD1. This CDR3 contains 15 residues. Germline V lookup: CDR1 KGHSH, CDR2 LQKENI. V was pared by 6 bases and J by 0 bases, with 7 bases of the junction left unmatched. DNA of the CDR3: TGTGCCAGCTCCAGACAGGGAGGAGTGAACACTGAAGCTTTCTTT. Protein product: CASSRQGGVNTEAFF.

The chain is built from TRBV6-1 and TRBJ2-1; D unclear. CDR1 and CDR2 (germline): MNHNS, SASEGT. The CDR3 loop spans 13 amino acids. V gave up 3 bases and J gave up 6 bases, with 9 bases separating them. The CDR3 DNA follows: TGTGCCAGCAGTGAGAGTGAGGTCAATGAGCAGTTCTTC. Its translation: CASSESEVNEQFF.

V is TRBV5-1 and J is TRBJ2-1; D unresolved. Trimming left V 0 bases short and J 8 bases short, with 6 bases between. CDR1 is SGHRS and CDR2 is YFSETQ in the germline V gene. This CDR3 contains 12 residues. CDR3 region: CASSLGLHEQFF. The CDR3 DNA reads TGCGCCAGCAGCTTGGGACTCCATGAGCAGTTCTTC.

The V and J genes are TRBV5-4 and TRBJ2-7; possible D gene TRBD1, 5 bases. V was trimmed by 0 bases and J by 2 bases, leaving 15 bases between them. This CDR3 contains 16 residues. Germline CDR1 and CDR2: SGHNT and YYREEE (reference sequence). This CDR3 reads CASSLGGFSPTYEQYF. For the CDR3, the DNA is TGTGCCAGCAGCTTGGGGGGCTTCTCCCCGACCTACGAGCAGTACTTC.

The chain employs TRBV27 and TRBJ1-6; 10 bases agree with TRBD1. The CDR3 covers 14 residues. The germline gives CDR1 MNHEY, CDR2 SMNVEV (reference sequence). Germline trimming cut 6 bases from V and 9 bases from J; bases unmatched to any gene: 5. Written as DNA, the CDR3 is TGTGCCAGCAGGCTTGGGACAGGGGTTTCACCCCTCCACTTT. Translated: CASRLGTGVSPLHF.

The chain combines TRBV9 with TRBJ2-2, with D tentatively TRBD2 (5 bases). The CDR3 length is 14 residues. Germline assignment: CDR1 SGDLS and CDR2 YYNGEE. Trimming stripped 4 bases from V and 4 bases from J, with 11 bases between. The CDR3 loop is CASSLDGGTGELFF. Here the CDR3 DNA reads TGTGCCAGCAGCTTAGATGGAGGCACCGGGGAGCTGTTTTTT.

The gene calls are TRBV19 and TRBJ1-3; D may be TRBD1 (6 bases). The CDR3 loop spans 15 amino acids. CDR1 is LNHDA and CDR2 is SQIVND in the germline V gene (reference sequence). V was pared by 5 bases and J by 0 bases, with 11 bases between. DNA of the CDR3: TGTGCCAGTAGTCCGGACAGCGTCTCTGGAAACACCATATATTTT. Its translation is CASSPDSVSGNTIYF.

The gene calls are TRBV11-2 and TRBJ2-1; a possible D gene is TRBD2 (6 bases). From germline, CDR1 is SGHAT and CDR2 FQNNGV. The CDR3 has 14 residues. V was cut by 6 bases and J by 3 bases, with 12 bases left in between. CDR3 nucleotide sequence: TGTGCCAGCAGTGGGAGGATTGACTACAATGAGCAGTTCTTC. This codes for CASSGRIDYNEQFF. Filled out from reference TRBV11-2 and TRBJ2-1, the complete variable domain reads EAGVAQSPRYKIIEKRQSVAFWCNPISGHATLYWYQQILGQGPKLLIQFQNNGVVDDSQLPKDRFSAERLKGVDSTLKIQPAKLEDSAVYLCASSGRIDYNEQFFGPGTRLTVL.

The chain combines TRBV5-1 with TRBJ1-2; 7 nucleotides line up with TRBD1. The CDR3 covers 14 residues. With V trimmed by 4 bases and J by 2 bases, 5 bases remained unmatched. Germline V lookup: CDR1 SGHRS, CDR2 YFSETQ. This chain's CDR3 is CASSSEGQNYGYTF. In DNA form, the CDR3 reads TGCGCCAGCAGCAGCGAGGGACAGAACTATGGCTACACCTTC.

The V gene is TRBV6-6, the J gene TRBJ1-2; D is possibly TRBD1 (6 bases). Per germline, CDR1 MNHNY and CDR2 SVGAGI (reference sequence). With 0 bases removed from V and 4 bases from J, the gap between germline ends came to 9 bases. The CDR3 runs 14 residues. As DNA, the CDR3 is TGTGCCAGCAGTTACTCGGACAGTTTCTATGGCTACACCTTC. Residues: CASSYSDSFYGYTF.

The chain is built from TRBV7-2 and TRBJ2-5; D may be TRBD2 (6 bases). Per the germline V gene, CDR1 is SGHTA and CDR2 is FQGNSA. There are 13 residues in the CDR3. Trimming removed 0 bases at V and 6 bases at J, with 8 bases between. The chain's CDR3 is CASSLAEGQTQYF. CDR3 sequence (DNA): TGTGCCAGCAGCTTAGCGGAGGGTCAGACCCAGTACTTC.

The chain links TRBV19 to TRBJ2-1; TRBD2 is a possible D gene (6 bases). This CDR3 contains 14 residues. Deletions cut 3 bases from V and 4 bases from J, with 10 bases between. The V gene's germline CDR1 is LNHDA and CDR2 SQIVND (reference sequence). The CDR3 DNA reads as TGTGCCAGTAGTATGGCGGCGGGGTACAATGAGCAGTTCTTC. Its protein is CASSMAAGYNEQFF.

The rearrangement links TRBV28 to TRBJ2-7; the D is unclear. The V gene lost 3 bases and the J gene lost 3 bases, with 6 bases spanning the gap. Per germline, CDR1 MDHEN and CDR2 SYDVKM. The CDR3 sequence is 12 residues long. CDR3 sequence reads: CASSFRFYEQYF. DNA for the CDR3: TGTGCCAGCAGTTTCAGATTCTACGAGCAGTACTTC.

This clone was observed a few times. V is TRBV2 and J is TRBJ1-1; D is unresolved. The CDR3 is made up of 14 amino acids. CDR1 is SNHLY, CDR2 FYNNEI, per germline. Trimming stripped 5 bases from V and 0 bases from J, with 10 bases between. The CDR3 reads CASSYRRMNTEAFF. The CDR3 nucleotides are TGTGCCAGCAGTTACAGACGTATGAACACTGAAGCTTTCTTT.

This rearrangement joins TRBV5-1 to TRBJ1-1; no definite D call. V lost 4 bases and J 0 bases, leaving 10 bases between the germline ends. The CDR3 is 14 amino acids. Germline assignment: CDR1 SGHRS and CDR2 YFSETQ. The CDR3 nucleotides read TGCGCCAGCAGCGCGATAGATTTGAACACTGAAGCTTTCTTT. Its translation is CASSAIDLNTEAFF.

This clone was detected only a few times. This chain links TRBV2 with TRBJ2-7; maybe TRBD2 (6 bases). CDR3 size: 13 residues. The V gene lost 7 bases and the J gene lost 3 bases, with 13 bases spanning the gap. CDR1 is SNHLY and CDR2 is FYNNEI in the germline V gene. CDR3 sequence reads: CASIDDGSYEQYF. The CDR3 nucleotides read TGTGCCAGCATTGATGACGGGAGCTACGAGCAGTACTTC.

V usage is TRBV6-1 and J usage is TRBJ1-5; 7 positions agree with TRBD1. Germline trimming cut 6 bases from V and 4 bases from J; bases unmatched to any gene: 6. The CDR3 sequence is 14 residues long. Germline V CDR1 and CDR2: MNHNS, SASEGT. CDR3 region: CASSLGTANQPQHF. The CDR3 nucleotides read TGTGCCAGCAGCCTTGGGACAGCGAATCAGCCCCAGCATTTT.

This sequence joins TRBV10-3 and TRBJ2-5; 7 bases are a match to TRBD2. The CDR3 covers 14 residues. With 8 bases clipped from V and 3 bases from J, the junction kept 9 bases outside the gene matches. Per the germline V gene, CDR1 is ENHRY and CDR2 is SYGVKD. The DNA of the CDR3 is TGTGCCATCCGCTCCTCCAGCGGGGAAGAGACCCAGTACTTC. It encodes CAIRSSSGEETQYF.

This clone has just one count. The genes are TRBV2 and TRBJ2-1, with 10 bases fitting TRBD2. CDR1 is SNHLY and CDR2 is FYNNEI in the germline V gene. CDR3 length: 21 residues. V was clipped by 6 bases and J by 0 bases; unmatched bases: 20. The CDR3 nucleotides read TGTGCCAGCAGCGGGCTTGGGACTAGCGAGAACCTTTCCGGCTCCTACAATGAGCAGTTCTTC. This codes for CASSGLGTSENLSGSYNEQFF.

V gene TRBV7-3 combines with J gene TRBJ2-3, with TRBD2 matching 10 bases. Germline V gene sequence: CDR1 SGHTA, CDR2 FQGTGA. This CDR3 region has 14 residues. V trimming: 4 bases; J trimming: 3 bases; junction bases outside the gene matches: 1. For the CDR3, the DNA is TGTGCCAGCAGCTCGGGACTAGCGACAGATACGCAGTATTTT. It codes for CASSSGLATDTQYF.

This clone was found a few times. The J gene is TRBJ2-3, the V gene TRBV14, with 7 bases aligning to TRBD2. This CDR3 spans 12 amino acids. J gave up 8 bases and V 1 base, and 0 bases lay outside the gene matches. The germline V gene encodes CDR1 SGHDN and CDR2 FVKESK. CDR3 sequence: CASSQGGGTQYF. The CDR3 nucleotides are TGTGCCAGCAGCCAAGGGGGGGGTACGCAGTATTTT.

In its sample, this clone was seen a few times. This chain joins TRBV11-2 and TRBJ2-7, with 7 positions matching TRBD2. Germline V gives CDR1 SGHAT, CDR2 FQNNGV. CDR3 size: 15 residues. The trim removed 4 bases at V and 0 bases at J, leaving 6 bases unmatched. The CDR3 spells CASSSSGRHSYEQYF. The CDR3 DNA reads TGTGCCAGCAGCTCCTCCGGGAGGCACTCCTACGAGCAGTACTTC.

This chain links TRBV28 with TRBJ2-7, with 7 bases fitting TRBD2. CDR1 is MDHEN and CDR2 is SYDVKM in the germline V gene. The CDR3 loop spans 18 amino acids. Trimming at V came to 5 bases and at J to 4 bases, leaving 20 bases not matched to a gene. CDR3 residues: CASSELAGAGVLEYEQYF. In DNA, the CDR3 is TGTGCCAGCAGTGAATTGGCGGGAGCCGGTGTGTTGGAATACGAGCAGTACTTC.

V gene TRBV27 combines with J gene TRBJ2-5; the match to TRBD2 covers 8 bases. This CDR3 is 14 amino acids long. Per germline, CDR1 MNHEY and CDR2 SMNVEV (reference sequence). J lost 5 bases, V lost 5 bases, and 7 bases had no gene match. The CDR3 DNA is TGTGCCAGCAGTCCCCGGGGGGGCGAGGAGACCCAGTACTTC. Translating it yields CASSPRGGEETQYF.

This clone showed up just once. This chain joins TRBV28 and TRBJ1-5; D ambiguous. V lost 6 bases and J 7 bases, leaving 19 bases between the germline ends. This CDR3 spans 15 amino acids. Germline CDR1 MDHEN, CDR2 SYDVKM. The CDR3 DNA sequence: TGTGCCAGCAGGCCAAGCGCTTACGGCGGACAGCCCCAGCATTTT. This sequence encodes CASRPSAYGGQPQHF.

This clone was observed a few times. This chain connects TRBV2 to TRBJ2-1; the D gene is possibly TRBD2 (6 bases). The V gene lost 8 bases and the J gene lost 5 bases, with 16 bases spanning the gap. The germline CDR1 and CDR2 sequences are SNHLY and FYNNEI. The CDR3 is 14 residues long. CDR3 coding DNA: TGTGCCAGCTCACTAGCACGGGGTCACAATGAGCAGTTCTTC. Encoded protein: CASSLARGHNEQFF. Complete variable domain (other parts from reference TRBV2 and TRBJ2-1): EPEVTQTPSHQVTQMGQEVILRCVPISNHLYFYWYRQILGQKVEFLVSFYNNEISEKSEIFDDQFSVERPDGSNFTLKIRSTKLEDSAMYFCASSLARGHNEQFFGPGTRLTVL.

J is TRBJ2-7 and V is TRBV7-8; TRBD1 aligns across 8 bases. The junction had 1 base not matched to a gene; V was cut back by 2 bases and J by 1 base. Germline values: CDR1 SGHVS, CDR2 FQNEAQ. This CDR3 is built from 14 residues. CDR3 bases: TGTGCCAGCAGCTTACAGGGGGCGTCCTACGAGCAGTACTTC. It is translated as CASSLQGASYEQYF.

In this sample, this clone turned up a few times. The chain recombines TRBV7-9 with TRBJ1-2; D gene ambiguous. V lost 2 bases and J lost 2, with 9 bases in between. Looked up from germline, CDR1 is SEHNR and CDR2 is FQNEAQ (reference sequence). The CDR3 runs 14 residues. The CDR3 DNA sequence: TGTGCCAGCAGCTTATCGGGATTGAACTATGGCTACACCTTC. Translation gives CASSLSGLNYGYTF.